This T cell receptor (beta chain) was sequenced for a study of CXCR3-negative and CXCR3-positive naive CD8 T cells. On the study more broadly: TRB reads totalled about 140 million, about 1.5 +/- 0.3 million per library.

This CDR3 spans 14 amino acids. Germline V lookup: CDR1 SGHRS, CDR2 YFSETQ. Findings and limits, study-wide: High diversity, comparable across both naive subsets, contrasted with much lower diversity in memory CD8+ cells. Within a donor, both naive subsets shared TRBV-TRBJ usage, unlike memory cells. CXCR3-positive naive cells had TRB CDR3s that were more hydrophobic than CXCR3-negative naive cells had.

The authors prepared UMI-labeled TRB cDNA libraries by 5' RACE. TCRdb derives one entry per CDR3 protein from the 5' RACE reads, leaving out DNA. This sample contains about 4,700 distinct CDR3 sequences. Sorts that each held approximately 300,000 cells were run in triplicate for every CD8+ T cell subset. A remark on this clonotype: Its antigen is still unknown.

The chain recombines TRBV5-1 with TRBJ2-2; there is no DNA to check the TCRdb D call of TRBD1. The sample was naive CXCR3+ CD8+ T cells from blood. Subset meaning: CD45RO-CCR7+CD27+CD95- naive CD8+ T cells expressing CXCR3 (TNR3+). This TCR derives from a human donor in good health. Some clones in this sample may be carry-over from other donors' samples. CDR3 sequence: CASSPGPEAGELFF.